This TCR beta chain appears in the sequencing data of a study of blood T cell repertoires in COVID-19. In the study overall: Researchers got acute and convalescent COVID-19 samples from the United States, Italy and Spain. The cDNA or gDNA used as material had been derived from T cells, B-cell-depleted T cells, or PBMCs.

Living in about two dozen US areas, the participants were between roughly 18 and 95 years of age. Cohort assignment relied on participant-reported clinical history. This CDR3 has 16 residues. Germline V CDR1 and CDR2: SNHLY, FYNNEI. The junction had 5 bases not matched to a gene; V was cut back by 4 bases and J by 0 bases. Method: immunoSEQ multiplex PCR; TCRdb's copy keeps in-frame clones and lacks some. The sample consists of 400,000 or so clones, roughly 88% of them appearing once. This TCR was recovered from a middle-aged woman with acute COVID-19. The chain carries TRBV2 and TRBJ1-3; 8 nucleotides line up with TRBD1. Sample: PBMCs or T cells enriched from blood (not recorded which). The CDR3 coding sequence is TGTGCCAGCAGTGTCGGGACAGGAGGCTCTGGAAACACCATATATTTT. Translating it yields CASSVGTGGSGNTIYF.